The 30 T cell receptor beta chains below come from one sample, sequenced in a study of cytomegalovirus exposure and HLA in healthy donors. Amplification used 60 Vbeta primers and 13 Jbeta primers. TCRdb's copy holds only in-frame clones and misses some; the assay was immunoSEQ multiplex PCR. This sample yields approximately 170,000 clones, of which roughly 77% are seen a single time; about 2.6% belongs to the top ten. Sequencing was carried out using PBMCs. All receptors come from a middle-aged woman in good health and CMV-seropositive.

The chain carries TRBV9 and TRBJ1-4; D is possibly TRBD1 (6 bases). Germline values: CDR1 SGDLS, CDR2 YYNGEE. The CDR3 loop spans 14 amino acids. V lost 3 bases, J lost 0 bases, and 6 bases lay in between. CDR3 residues: CASSDRATNEKLFF. CDR3 nucleotide sequence: TGTGCCAGCAGCGACAGGGCAACTAATGAAAAACTGTTTTTT.

This clone has a single count. Here the CDR3 DNA reads TGTGCCAGCAGCGCCGGACTAGCGGGGCCAGATACGCAGTATTTT. This encodes CASSAGLAGPDTQYF. The rearrangement uses TRBV9 and TRBJ2-3, with TRBD2 identical over 12 bases. Germline lookup yields CDR1 SGDLS and CDR2 YYNGEE. The trim removed 3 bases at V and 4 bases at J, leaving 3 bases unmatched. The CDR3 runs to 15 residues.

The table lists this clone with a few counts. This chain connects TRBV9 to TRBJ2-3; 8 bases line up with TRBD1. The CDR3 is 15 residues long. V shed 3 bases, J shed 8 bases, and the junction held 11 bases outside the gene matches. Germline V lookup: CDR1 SGDLS, CDR2 YYNGEE. The CDR3 loop reads CASSADRAQGATQYF. The CDR3, as DNA: TGTGCCAGCAGCGCCGACAGGGCTCAGGGGGCTACGCAGTATTTT.

The V gene is TRBV7-8, the J gene TRBJ1-4; D unclear. The ends were cut back, 3 bases at V and 3 bases at J, with 11 bases in the middle. Germline V gene sequence: CDR1 SGHVS, CDR2 FQNEAQ. CDR3 length equals 15 residues. CDR3 nucleotides: TGTGCCAGCAGCTTTCTGCGGACTCCTAATGAAAAACTGTTTTTT. It yields the protein CASSFLRTPNEKLFF.

CDR3 sequence reads: CASSVGQAYGYTF. The CDR3 coding sequence is TGTGCCAGCAGCGTGGGACAGGCCTATGGCTACACCTTC. The V and J genes are TRBV5-4 and TRBJ1-2, with 8 bases fitting TRBD1. V lost 4 bases and J lost 4; bases outside the gene matches: 3. The germline gives CDR1 SGHNT, CDR2 YYREEE (reference sequence). The CDR3 consists of 13 residues. Looking up the rest from reference TRBV5-4 and TRBJ1-2 gives the full variable domain: ETGVTQSPTHLIKTRGQQVTLRCSSQSGHNTVSWYQQALGQGPQFIFQYYREEENGRGNFPPRFSGLQFPNYSSELNVNALELDDSALYLCASSVGQAYGYTFGSGTRLTVV.

This clone turned up a few times. The chain combines TRBV19 with TRBJ1-3; D remains ambiguous. The CDR3 is 16 residues long. V was cut by 8 bases and J by 4 bases, with 21 bases left in between. Germline CDR1 is LNHDA and CDR2 is SQIVND (reference sequence). CDR3 residues: CASLPATRGTGNTIYF. The CDR3 bases are TGTGCCAGTCTCCCGGCCACTCGCGGTACGGGAAACACCATATATTTT. The full variable domain, its missing parts supplied by reference TRBV19 and TRBJ1-3, is DGGITQSPKYLFRKEGQNVTLSCEQNLNHDAMYWYRQDPGQGLRLIYYSQIVNDFQKGDIAEGYSVSREKKESFPLTVTSAQKNPTAFYLCASLPATRGTGNTIYFGEGSWLTVV.

The gene calls are TRBV7-2 and TRBJ2-7; TRBD2 agrees at 7 bases. Germline CDR1 and CDR2: SGHTA and FQGNSA. CDR3 length: 14 amino acids. Trimming took 2 bases from V and 2 from J; bases not matched to a gene: 3. CDR3 in amino acids: CASSLTGGAYEQYF. The CDR3 coding sequence is TGTGCCAGCAGCTTAACTGGGGGGGCCTACGAGCAGTACTTC.

The chain combines TRBV5-5 with TRBJ1-1; the D gene is possibly TRBD1 (6 bases). Between the trimmed V and J ends, which lost 4 bases and 3 bases, there was a span of 13 bases. The germline CDR1 and CDR2 sequences are SGHKS and YYEKEE (reference sequence). This CDR3 has 14 amino acids. CDR3 loop: CASSPRGGDTEAFF. DNA of the CDR3: TGTGCCAGCAGCCCCCGGGGGGGCGACACTGAAGCTTTCTTT.

The rearrangement joins TRBV11-2 to TRBJ2-3, with 11 bases matching TRBD2. CDR1 is SGHAT and CDR2 is FQNNGV in the germline V gene. The CDR3 runs 16 residues. The J segment lost 0 bases and the V segment lost 3 bases, leaving 2 bases of the junction unmatched. The CDR3 DNA follows: TGTGCCAGCAGCTTTGGGACTAGCGGAAGCACAGATACGCAGTATTTT. It codes for CASSFGTSGSTDTQYF.

This chain links TRBV5-1 with TRBJ2-1, with D possibly TRBD1 on 6 matching bases. The CDR3 loop spans 15 amino acids. Germline-derived CDR1 and CDR2 are SGHRS and YFSETQ. Trimming took 0 bases from V and 7 from J, leaving 14 bases between them. In nucleotides, the CDR3 is TGCGCCAGCAGCTTGGCAGGGGACCCAGAGAATGAGCAGTTCTTC. Translated, it gives CASSLAGDPENEQFF.

The chain recombines TRBV6-5 with TRBJ1-2; 9 bases line up with TRBD1. The CDR3 loop spans 14 amino acids. Germline trimming cut 7 bases from V and 5 bases from J; bases unmatched to any gene: 8. Germline V gives CDR1 MNHEY, CDR2 SVGAGI. CDR3 sequence: CASKSTGGVYGYTF. DNA for the CDR3: TGTGCCAGCAAGAGCACAGGGGGCGTGTATGGCTACACCTTC.

J is TRBJ2-7 and V is TRBV5-4; TRBD2 aligns across 12 bases. The ends lost 4 bases at V and 7 bases at J; junction bases unmatched: 15. The V gene's germline CDR1 is SGHNT and CDR2 YYREEE (reference sequence). The CDR3 runs to 17 residues. CDR3 amino acids: CASSLSGGLAGRREQYF. The CDR3 DNA follows: TGTGCCAGCAGCCTATCGGGCGGACTAGCGGGAAGAAGGGAGCAGTACTTC.

This clone turned up a few times. V usage is TRBV4-2 and J usage is TRBJ1-2; 7 bases are shared with TRBD1. V was clipped by 4 bases and J by 0 bases; unmatched bases: 14. This CDR3 contains 18 residues. Germline V gene lookup returns CDR1 LGHNA and CDR2 YNFKEQ. CDR3 protein: CASSPQGVGLGANYGYTF. The CDR3 nucleotides are TGTGCCAGCAGCCCCCAGGGGGTAGGGCTTGGAGCTAACTATGGCTACACCTTC.

The chain links TRBV19 to TRBJ1-5, with a possible D match to TRBD1 (6 bases). Germline V gene sequence: CDR1 LNHDA, CDR2 SQIVND (reference sequence). Between the trimmed V and J ends, which lost 6 bases and 1 base, there was a span of 13 bases. This CDR3 is 15 amino acids long. CDR3 residues: CASRTGTMSNQPQHF. The CDR3 nucleotides read TGTGCCAGTAGGACCGGGACAATGAGCAATCAGCCCCAGCATTTT. The whole variable domain, remainder taken from reference TRBV19 and TRBJ1-5, is DGGITQSPKYLFRKEGQNVTLSCEQNLNHDAMYWYRQDPGQGLRLIYYSQIVNDFQKGDIAEGYSVSREKKESFPLTVTSAQKNPTAFYLCASRTGTMSNQPQHFGDGTRLSIL.

V gene TRBV5-1 combines with J gene TRBJ1-1; TRBD1 agrees at 10 bases. The CDR3 runs to 15 residues. Germline values: CDR1 SGHRS, CDR2 YFSETQ. V was pared by 2 bases and J by 2 bases, with 3 bases of the junction left unmatched. In nucleotides, the CDR3 is TGCGCCAGCAGCTTAGGGACAGGGGATAACACTGAAGCTTTCTTT. Amino acid sequence: CASSLGTGDNTEAFF.

The V gene is TRBV7-2, the J gene TRBJ1-2; 10 positions agree with TRBD1. Germline values: CDR1 SGHTA, CDR2 FQGNSA. V was clipped by 3 bases and J by 6 bases; unmatched bases: 4. The CDR3 contains 14 residues. The CDR3 sequence is CASSFGDRGNGYTF. The DNA for the CDR3 is TGTGCCAGCAGCTTTGGGGACAGGGGTAATGGCTACACCTTC.

In its sample, this clone was seen a few times. The V gene is TRBV6-5, the J gene TRBJ2-3; D might be TRBD1 (5 bases). Germline-derived CDR1 and CDR2 are MNHEY and SVGAGI. This CDR3 has 15 amino acids. Between the trimmed V and J ends, which lost 7 bases and 1 base, there was a span of 15 bases. The CDR3 sequence: CASNFQGFGTDTQYF. CDR3 coding DNA: TGTGCCAGCAACTTCCAGGGTTTCGGCACAGATACGCAGTATTTT.

This clone has just one count. The chain has TRBV28 and TRBJ2-5; weak D call: TRBD1 (6 bases). The J call may be wrong; the DNA end is better matched by TRBJ2-7. The CDR3 contains 14 residues. Germline values: CDR1 MDHEN, CDR2 SYDVKM. This CDR3 is CASSGATGYYEQYF. The CDR3 DNA follows: TGTGCCAGCAGTGGCGCGACAGGTTACTACGAGCAGTACTTC.

The chain combines TRBV7-2 with TRBJ1-2, with TRBD1 matching over 8 bases. Germline CDR1 SGHTA, CDR2 FQGNSA. The CDR3 runs to 13 residues. Unmatched junction bases numbered 7, after V lost 5 bases and J lost 8 bases. In nucleotides, the CDR3 is TGTGCCAGCAGCACCGGACAGGGAGGAGGCTACACCTTC. Residues: CASSTGQGGGYTF.

The CDR3 sequence: CASSWTSGEETQYF. The CDR3, as DNA: TGTGCCAGTAGCTGGACTAGCGGAGAGGAGACCCAGTACTTC. V gene TRBV19 combines with J gene TRBJ2-5, with 10 bases lining up with TRBD2. This CDR3 has 14 amino acids. V shed 6 bases, J shed 5 bases, and the junction held 6 bases outside the gene matches. Germline values: CDR1 LNHDA, CDR2 SQIVND (reference sequence).

This chain links TRBV7-2 with TRBJ2-5, with TRBD2 as a possible D gene (6 bases). CDR1 and CDR2 from the germline V gene are SGHTA and FQGNSA. The CDR3 length is 14 residues. With 0 bases removed from V and 2 bases from J, the gap between germline ends came to 7 bases. This CDR3 is CASSLAGTQETQYF. The DNA of the CDR3 is TGTGCCAGCAGCTTAGCGGGGACTCAAGAGACCCAGTACTTC.

V usage is TRBV30 and J usage is TRBJ2-1, with D perhaps matching TRBD2 (5 bases). Trimming took off 8 bases at V and 8 bases at J, with 19 bases between the two ends. Looked up from germline, CDR1 is GTSNPN and CDR2 is SVGIG (reference sequence). The CDR3 runs 13 residues. Here the CDR3 reads CAAPGPAGYEQFF. CDR3 DNA sequence: TGTGCCGCCCCCGGACCCGCGGGCTATGAGCAGTTCTTC.

The gene calls are TRBV7-2 and TRBJ2-5, with 13 bases that match TRBD2. Germline V lookup: CDR1 SGHTA, CDR2 FQGNSA. V was clipped by 4 bases and J by 5 bases; unmatched bases: 7. There are 16 residues in the CDR3. CDR3 protein: CASSSTTSGGLETQYF. CDR3 bases: TGTGCCAGCAGCTCGACGACTAGCGGGGGGTTGGAGACCCAGTACTTC.

V is TRBV7-9 and J is TRBJ2-3; 9 nucleotides agree with TRBD2. CDR1 SEHNR and CDR2 FQNEAQ come from the germline V gene (reference sequence). V was clipped by 2 bases and J by 5 bases; unmatched bases: 11. The CDR3 length is 17 residues. The DNA of the CDR3 is TGTGCCAGCAGCTTAAGAACGAGCGCGGGAGGGGTAGATACGCAGTATTTT. This translates into CASSLRTSAGGVDTQYF.

This chain connects TRBV28 to TRBJ1-5; D gene uncertain. Trimming cost V 2 bases and J 4 bases, with 9 bases left between them. Germline CDR1 is MDHEN and CDR2 is SYDVKM. This CDR3 spans 14 amino acids. The CDR3 DNA reads as TGTGCCAGCAGTTTAATAGCCTTAAATCAGCCCCAGCATTTT. Translated: CASSLIALNQPQHF. Full variable domain (outside the CDR3, taken from reference TRBV28 and TRBJ1-5): DVKVTQSSRYLVKRTGEKVFLECVQDMDHENMFWYRQDPGLGLRLIYFSYDVKMKEKGDIPEGYSVSREKKERFSLILESASTNQTSMYLCASSLIALNQPQHFGDGTRLSIL.

The rearrangement links TRBV7-2 to TRBJ1-1; 12 nucleotides align to TRBD1. The V segment lost 5 bases and the J segment 11 bases; nucleotides outside the gene matches: 18. Germline loops: CDR1 SGHTA, CDR2 FQGNSA. This CDR3 spans 17 amino acids. The DNA for the CDR3 is TGTGCCAGCAGCCTCGACCTTCTCCGGGACAGGGGGCAGGTGGCTTTCTTT. Protein: CASSLDLLRDRGQVAFF.

The CDR3 DNA sequence: TGTGCCAGCAGCTTAGCCGGGATCGTTATGAACACTGAAGCTTTCTTT. Its protein product is CASSLAGIVMNTEAFF. V and J are TRBV7-8 and TRBJ1-1; D is uncertain. The CDR3 has 16 amino acids. Per germline, CDR1 SGHVS and CDR2 FQNEAQ. V was shortened by 0 bases and J by 0 bases, with 11 bases between the two germline ends.

The chain employs TRBV7-8 and TRBJ2-5; TRBD2 might be the D (6 bases). V was trimmed by 1 base and J by 7 bases, leaving 10 bases between them. CDR3 length: 13 residues. Per the germline V gene, CDR1 is SGHVS and CDR2 is FQNEAQ. The CDR3 nucleotides read TGTGCCAGCAGCTTAGTGGCCGGGGGGACCCAGTACTTC. It specifies CASSLVAGGTQYF.

The chain carries TRBV6-5 and TRBJ1-2, with 9 nucleotides matching TRBD1. CDR1 and CDR2 (germline): MNHEY, SVGAGI. This CDR3 has 15 amino acids. The V segment lost 2 bases and the J segment 4 bases; nucleotides outside the gene matches: 5. CDR3 amino acids: CASSYRDRGIYGYTF. CDR3 in DNA: TGTGCCAGCAGTTACCGAGACAGGGGGATCTATGGCTACACCTTC.

V is TRBV7-2 and J is TRBJ2-3, with 7 bases that match TRBD1. CDR3 size: 14 residues. CDR1 and CDR2 (germline): SGHTA, FQGNSA. V shed 4 bases, J shed 6 bases, and the junction held 7 bases outside the gene matches. CDR3 bases: TGTGCCAGCAGCTCGGACAGGTTCAAGGATACGCAGTATTTT. This gives the protein CASSSDRFKDTQYF.